The clone carrying this T cell receptor (beta chain) was counted a few times. The antigen is unknown. These data come from a study of T cells in Graves' hyperthyroidism and ophthalmopathy. Study-wide results and caveats: Clonotypes that were expanded in thyroid above 0.001 mostly appeared in blood too.

Amplification of TCR beta CDR3 regions used RNA as the template. First-round RT-PCR with HTBI primers amplified the TCR CDR3 region. TCRdb redid the calling of the multiplex PCR reads with MiXCR, one entry per CDR3 protein. The profile shows hundreds of thousands of distinct CDR3 sequences, 13% of them singletons. Clinical symptoms, serum thyroxine and TRAb, thyroid ultrasound and orbital computed tomography were used for the diagnoses. CDR1 SGHRS and CDR2 YFSETQ come from the germline V gene. V gave up 4 bases and J gave up 3 bases; unmatched junction bases: 6. The CDR3 is made up of 16 amino acids. The chain employs TRBV5-1 and TRBJ2-2; the match to TRBD2 covers 10 bases. Input material: blood. The source of this sequence is a woman aged 18-29 years with Graves' hyperthyroidism. The CDR3 nucleotides are TGCGCCAGCAGCCTTAGCGGGGGGACCTACACCGGGGAGCTGTTTTTT. It yields the protein CASSLSGGTYTGELFF. The complete variable domain, with remaining parts taken from reference TRBV5-1 and TRBJ2-2, reads KAGVTQTPRYLIKTRGQQVTLSCSPISGHRSVSWYQQTPGQGLQFLFEYFSETQRNKGNFPGRFSGRQFSNSRSEMNVSTLELGDSALYLCASSLSGGTYTGELFFGEGSRLTVL.